A single TCR beta chain is shown here with its context. Per the germline V gene, CDR1 is LNHDA and CDR2 is SQIVND (reference sequence). The V end was cut by 3 bases, the J end by 2 bases, with 9 bases between. The CDR3 totals 14 residues. The data are from a study of Ad26.COV2.S vaccination and SARS-CoV-2 variants. Regarding treatment: around 19 received Ad26.COV2.S at low or high dose, single or two shots; several received placebo; per-sample allocation not given. The samples were gathered on day 63 after the first injection of vaccine or placebo. The data were produced by immunoSEQ multiplex PCR, yet TCRdb's version contains in-frame clones alone and is incomplete. Of fewer than 500,000 clones in the sample, over 75% are singletons; the top ten hold approximately 12%.

The V gene is TRBV19, the J gene TRBJ2-3; D might be TRBD1 (6 bases). This material consisted of peripheral blood, taken in a trial of Ad26.COV2.S vaccine versus placebo. This TCR was sampled from a person between 18 and 59 years old who received the Ad26.COV2.S COVID-19 vaccine or a placebo. CDR3 nucleotides: TGTGCCAGTAGTATGCGACAGGTCACAGATACGCAGTATTTT. Residues: CASSMRQVTDTQYF.